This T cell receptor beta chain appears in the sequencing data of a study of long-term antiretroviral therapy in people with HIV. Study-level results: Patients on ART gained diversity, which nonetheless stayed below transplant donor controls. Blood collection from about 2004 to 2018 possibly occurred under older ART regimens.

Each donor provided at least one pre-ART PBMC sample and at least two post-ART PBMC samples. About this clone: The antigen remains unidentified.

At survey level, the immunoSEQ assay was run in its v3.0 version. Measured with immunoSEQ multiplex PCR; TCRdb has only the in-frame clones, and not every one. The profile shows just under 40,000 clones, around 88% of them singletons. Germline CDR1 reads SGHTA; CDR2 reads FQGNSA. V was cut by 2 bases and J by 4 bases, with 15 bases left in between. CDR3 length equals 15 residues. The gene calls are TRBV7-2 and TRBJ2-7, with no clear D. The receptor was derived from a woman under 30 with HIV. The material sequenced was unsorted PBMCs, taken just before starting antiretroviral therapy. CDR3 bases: TGTGCCAGCAGCTTAAACCTGGGCGAGATATACGAGCAGTACTTC. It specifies CASSLNLGEIYEQYF.